This entry lists 27 T cell receptor beta chains sequenced from one sample in a study of blood T cell repertoires in COVID-19. Profiling relied on immunoSEQ multiplex PCR, and the TCRdb table lists in-frame clones only, not all of them. The sample contains about 500,000 clones, roughly nine tenths of which appear only once. Specimen: peripheral blood. The receptors originated from a woman aged 45-65 years with COVID-19, enrolled during active disease.

There are a few counts of this clone. This rearrangement joins TRBV6-1 to TRBJ1-6; D gene unclear. Germline assignment: CDR1 MNHNS and CDR2 SASEGT. The V and J ends lost 2 bases and 10 bases respectively, with 9 bases between them. The CDR3 has 13 residues. DNA for the CDR3: TGTGCCAGCAGTGAACAGGTGTCGTCACCCCTCCACTTT. It is translated as CASSEQVSSPLHF.

V usage is TRBV2 and J usage is TRBJ1-6; no reliable D call. Trimming shortened V by 4 bases and J by 3 bases, and 10 bases separated the two germline ends. CDR3 length equals 15 residues. The germline CDR1 and CDR2 sequences are SNHLY and FYNNEI. CDR3 nucleotide sequence: TGTGCCAGCAGTGCCGGGAACGGCTATAATTCACCCCTCCACTTT. Its translation is CASSAGNGYNSPLHF.

The rearrangement links TRBV7-8 to TRBJ1-1, with 7 bases aligning to TRBD1. CDR1 and CDR2 (germline): SGHVS, FQNEAQ. The V and J ends lost 0 bases and 5 bases, in that order; junction bases with no gene match: 9. This CDR3 is 16 amino acids long. CDR3: CASSLAEGRGQTEAFF. The CDR3 DNA reads TGTGCCAGCAGCTTAGCGGAAGGTAGGGGGCAAACTGAAGCTTTCTTT.

A single count supports this clone. The chain joins TRBV5-1 to TRBJ2-3; possible D gene TRBD1, 6 bases. The CDR3 loop spans 17 amino acids. Germline V gives CDR1 SGHRS, CDR2 YFSETQ. With 4 bases removed from V and 3 bases from J, the gap between germline ends came to 21 bases. The CDR3 reads CASSQALFRGETDTQYF. The CDR3 nucleotides are TGCGCCAGCAGCCAGGCCCTATTCAGGGGTGAAACAGATACGCAGTATTTT.

V is TRBV2 and J is TRBJ1-4; TRBD1 agrees at 8 bases. The CDR3 consists of 13 residues. The germline V gene has CDR1 SNHLY and CDR2 FYNNEI. J was trimmed by 2 bases and V by 10 bases; bases with no gene match: 3. As DNA, the CDR3 is TGTGCCACCAACAGGGGGACTAATGAAAAACTGTTTTTT. Translated, it gives CATNRGTNEKLFF.

The V call is TRBV5-1, the J call TRBJ1-1; a weak D match, TRBD1 (5 bases). Germline CDR1 and CDR2: SGHRS and YFSETQ. The CDR3 length is 16 residues. Trimming left V 2 bases short and J 11 bases short, with 25 bases between. In DNA form, the CDR3 reads TGCGCCAGCAGCTTAGACAGAGATGTTAGGGGTAGCACGGCTTTCTTT. It codes for CASSLDRDVRGSTAFF.

The chain combines TRBV5-5 with TRBJ1-1; D ambiguous. Germline CDR1 is SGHKS and CDR2 is YYEKEE (reference sequence). V shed 2 bases and J shed 4 bases, with 9 bases lying between them. The CDR3 consists of 13 residues. CDR3 sequence: CASSFGSGTEAFF. The CDR3 region has the DNA TGTGCCAGCAGCTTCGGGTCGGGCACTGAAGCTTTCTTT. The whole variable domain, remainder taken from reference TRBV5-5 and TRBJ1-1, is DAGVTQSPTHLIKTRGQQVTLRCSPISGHKSVSWYQQVLGQGPQFIFQYYEKEERGRGNFPDRFSARQFPNYSSELNVNALLLGDSALYLCASSFGSGTEAFFGQGTRLTVV.

The rearrangement links TRBV7-6 to TRBJ2-3; TRBD2 is a possible D gene (5 bases). V lost 1 base to trimming and J lost 4 bases, with 12 bases between them. Germline V gives CDR1 SGHVS, CDR2 FNYEAQ. This CDR3 spans 15 amino acids. The CDR3 DNA reads TGTGCCAGCAGCTTAGTAGGCGGGCAGTCAGATACGCAGTATTTT. Amino acids: CASSLVGGQSDTQYF.

The chain uses TRBV3-1 (or the pseudogene TRBV3-2) and TRBJ1-2, with a tentative D call TRBD1 (5 bases). Germline V gene sequence: CDR1 LGHDT, CDR2 YNNKEL (reference sequence). This CDR3 has 15 amino acids. V shed 1 base and J shed 5 bases, with 14 bases lying between them. The CDR3, as DNA: TGTGCCAGCAGCCAAGTTGGGCGGGGGGGATATGGCTACACCTTC. This gives the protein CASSQVGRGGYGYTF.

This chain joins TRBV2 and TRBJ1-1; no clear D gene. Per germline, CDR1 SNHLY and CDR2 FYNNEI. Between the trimmed V and J ends, which lost 2 bases and 1 base, there was a span of 11 bases. The CDR3 is made up of 15 amino acids. CDR3: CASSETGMGNTEAFF. The DNA of the CDR3 is TGTGCCAGCAGTGAAACGGGTATGGGGAACACTGAAGCTTTCTTT.

The count of this clone is one. The chain couples TRBV7-2 to TRBJ2-7; the D gene is possibly TRBD2 (6 bases). The CDR3 consists of 14 residues. Between the trimmed V and J ends, which lost 5 bases and 4 bases, there was a span of 15 bases. Germline V gene lookup returns CDR1 SGHTA and CDR2 FQGNSA. CDR3 nucleotide sequence: TGTGCCAGCAGCCTGGGACTCTTGGTTTACGAGCAGTACTTC. Translation: CASSLGLLVYEQYF. The full variable domain, with the rest looked up from reference TRBV7-2 and TRBJ2-7, is GAGVSQSPSNKVTEKGKDVELRCDPISGHTALYWYRQSLGQGLEFLIYFQGNSAPDKSGLPSDRFSAERTGGSVSTLTIQRTQQEDSAVYLCASSLGLLVYEQYFGPGTRLTVT.

The rearrangement links TRBV19 to TRBJ1-5; 7 bases match TRBD1. The CDR3 spans 15 residues. The ends lost 5 bases at V and 7 bases at J; junction bases unmatched: 11. From germline, CDR1 is LNHDA and CDR2 SQIVND (reference sequence). CDR3 protein: CASSPGQSAGQPQHF. DNA for the CDR3: TGTGCCAGTAGTCCGGGACAGTCCGCCGGGCAGCCCCAGCATTTT.

This chain joins TRBV18 and TRBJ1-1, with 8 bases aligning to TRBD1. This CDR3 has 14 amino acids. J lost 5 bases, V lost 5 bases, and 7 bases had no gene match. Germline V gives CDR1 KGHSH, CDR2 LQKENI. CDR3 bases: TGTGCCAGCTCATCTGACAGGGGACAAACTGAAGCTTTCTTT. It yields the protein CASSSDRGQTEAFF.

This clone was detected only a few times. The V gene is TRBV6-6, the J gene TRBJ1-1; possibly TRBD1 for D (5 bases). Looked up from germline, CDR1 is MNHNY and CDR2 is SVGAGI (reference sequence). V lost 5 bases and J 4 bases, leaving 17 bases between the germline ends. This CDR3 is built from 15 residues. CDR3 loop: CASSDLQGIGTEAFF. CDR3 DNA sequence: TGTGCCAGCAGTGACCTCCAGGGAATCGGCACTGAAGCTTTCTTT.

This rearrangement joins TRBV5-5 to TRBJ2-7, with 7 bases aligning to TRBD1. The trim removed 2 bases at V and 4 bases at J, leaving 6 bases unmatched. This CDR3 has 14 amino acids. Germline CDR1 SGHKS, CDR2 YYEKEE (reference sequence). The CDR3 DNA is TGTGCCAGCAGCTTTGATGGGACAGAATACGAGCAGTACTTC. It is translated as CASSFDGTEYEQYF. The variable domain in full, completed from reference TRBV5-5 and TRBJ2-7, reads DAGVTQSPTHLIKTRGQQVTLRCSPISGHKSVSWYQQVLGQGPQFIFQYYEKEERGRGNFPDRFSARQFPNYSSELNVNALLLGDSALYLCASSFDGTEYEQYFGPGTRLTVT.

This clone was detected once. This CDR3 reads CAWSKGQGYQPQHF. In DNA, the CDR3 is TGTGCCTGGAGTAAGGGACAGGGGTATCAGCCCCAGCATTTT. This sequence joins TRBV30 and TRBJ1-5, with TRBD1 matching over 10 bases. V lost 2 bases and J lost 5; bases outside the gene matches: 3. The germline CDR1 and CDR2 sequences are GTSNPN and SVGIG (reference sequence). The CDR3 extends over 14 amino acids.

The V call is TRBV5-1, the J call TRBJ2-7, with 10 bases matching TRBD1. In germline, CDR1 is SGHRS, CDR2 YFSETQ. The junction had 5 bases not matched to a gene; V was cut back by 2 bases and J by 3 bases. The CDR3 spans 15 residues. CDR3 DNA sequence: TGCGCCAGCAGCTTATCGGGACAGGGGATCTACGAGCAGTACTTC. It yields the protein CASSLSGQGIYEQYF.

This chain links TRBV4-1 with TRBJ1-1, with 8 bases identical to TRBD1. V gave up 3 bases and J gave up 7 bases; unmatched junction bases: 7. This CDR3 is 14 amino acids long. The germline gives CDR1 MGHRA, CDR2 YSYEKL. Here the CDR3 reads CASSHHTGGSEAFF. CDR3 coding DNA: TGCGCCAGCAGCCACCACACAGGGGGAAGTGAAGCTTTCTTT.

The CDR3 spells CASSGEGADTGELFF. For the CDR3, the DNA is TGTGCCAGCAGTGGCGAGGGGGCGGACACCGGGGAGCTGTTTTTT. The rearrangement uses TRBV2 and TRBJ2-2; 7 bases line up with TRBD1. Germline V gives CDR1 SNHLY, CDR2 FYNNEI. V was pared by 4 bases and J by 3 bases, with 5 bases of the junction left unmatched. This CDR3 has 15 amino acids.

This chain connects TRBV5-1 to TRBJ1-1, with 8 bases fitting TRBD1. The CDR3 extends over 15 amino acids. CDR1 and CDR2 from the germline V gene are SGHRS and YFSETQ. The V segment lost 1 base and the J segment 5 bases; nucleotides outside the gene matches: 7. CDR3 sequence: CASSLYGRGHTEAFF. The CDR3 DNA sequence: TGCGCCAGCAGCTTGTACGGCAGGGGGCATACTGAAGCTTTCTTT.

The chain has TRBV28 and TRBJ1-4; D is unresolved. V was clipped by 5 bases and J by 14 bases, with 12 bases between them. Germline V CDR1 and CDR2: MDHEN, SYDVKM. The CDR3 extends over 11 amino acids. The CDR3 loop reads CASSERGILFF. CDR3 DNA sequence: TGTGCCAGCAGTGAGCGTGGCATCCTGTTTTTT. The whole variable domain, remainder taken from reference TRBV28 and TRBJ1-4, is DVKVTQSSRYLVKRTGEKVFLECVQDMDHENMFWYRQDPGLGLRLIYFSYDVKMKEKGDIPEGYSVSREKKERFSLILESASTNQTSMYLCASSERGILFFGSGTQLSVL.

The chain is built from TRBV6-1 and TRBJ2-6; no clear D. V was trimmed by 1 base and J by 2 bases, leaving 15 bases between them. Germline-derived CDR1 and CDR2 are MNHNS and SASEGT. This CDR3 comprises 18 residues. In DNA form, the CDR3 reads TGTGCCAGCAGTGAAGTTCTTTCTCTCGCGGCTGGGGCCAACGTCCTGACTTTC. Protein sequence: CASSEVLSLAAGANVLTF.

V usage is TRBV11-2 and J usage is TRBJ2-2, with D possibly matching TRBD2 (5 bases). Trimming left V 5 bases short and J 5 bases short, with 12 bases between. CDR3 length: 14 residues. Germline V CDR1 and CDR2: SGHAT, FQNNGV. CDR3: CASSPRGSTGELFF. CDR3 bases: TGTGCCAGCAGCCCCCGAGGGAGTACCGGGGAGCTGTTTTTT.

This rearrangement joins TRBV6-6 to TRBJ1-6, with D possibly TRBD1 on 5 matching bases. The CDR3 consists of 16 residues. V was cut by 5 bases and J by 0 bases, with 11 bases left in between. From germline, CDR1 is MNHNY and CDR2 SVGAGI (reference sequence). The CDR3 sequence is CASSTPGGSYNSPLHF. The DNA for the CDR3 is TGTGCCAGCAGTACCCCCGGGGGCTCCTATAATTCACCCCTCCACTTT.

V gene TRBV27 combines with J gene TRBJ2-7, with a weak D call TRBD1 (6 bases). Looked up from germline, CDR1 is MNHEY and CDR2 is SMNVEV (reference sequence). V lost 3 bases and J 5 bases, leaving 17 bases between the germline ends. The CDR3 spans 15 residues. CDR3 DNA: TGTGCCAGCAGTTTGGTAACAGGGAAAACCCACGAGCAGTACTTC. It encodes CASSLVTGKTHEQYF.

This clone was recorded a few times. This chain links TRBV24-1 with TRBJ1-2, with 7 bases that match TRBD1. This CDR3 has 13 residues. Germline V CDR1 and CDR2: KGHDR, SFDVKD. J gave up 3 bases and V 4 bases, and 1 base lay outside the gene matches. Here the CDR3 DNA reads TGTGCCACCAGTGAGGACAGGTACTATGGCTACACCTTC. This sequence encodes CATSEDRYYGYTF.

This sequence joins TRBV9 and TRBJ2-3, with D perhaps matching TRBD1 (5 bases). Per germline, CDR1 SGDLS and CDR2 YYNGEE. V lost 0 bases to trimming and J lost 9 bases, with 8 bases between them. This CDR3 spans 12 amino acids. CDR3 in amino acids: CASSVVRVTQYF. In DNA form, the CDR3 reads TGTGCCAGCAGCGTAGTCAGGGTCACGCAGTATTTT.